These T cell receptor beta chains were read from a single sample in a study of response to subunit inactivated influenza vaccine. MiXCR was run by TCRdb on the RT-PCR reads, yielding one entry per CDR3 protein. The table lists roughly 570,000 distinct CDR3 sequences, about 15% of them singletons, with around 10% in the top ten. The sequencing here drew on PBMCs from blood, taken roughly 12 days after vaccination. Every receptor here comes from a man over 45 who received an inactivated influenza vaccine. CDR3s include the opening cysteine and the closing phenylalanine or tryptophan. D genes are given only for firm matches. Part of the rows lack a size; the others show once, few, many or a class for expanded clones.

V gene	D gene	J gene	clone size	CDR3 protein	CDR3 DNA
TRBV29-1	TRBD1	TRBJ2-7	many	CSVEGTGGSYEQYF	TGCAGCGTAGAGGGGACAGGGGGCTCCTACGAGCAGTACTTC
TRBV6-1	-	TRBJ1-1	-	CASSQSRGHPEAFF	TGTGCCAGCAGCCAGTCAAGGGGACACCCTGAAGCTTTCTTT
TRBV11-2	-	TRBJ2-1	few	CASSPRPGLIYNEQFF	TGTGCCAGCAGCCCTAGGCCGGGACTTATCTACAATGAGCAGTTCTTC
TRBV20-1	-	TRBJ1-5	-	CSARAAQGQPQHF	TGCAGTGCTAGGGCCGCCCAGGGTCAGCCCCAGCATTTT
TRBV5-6	TRBD1	TRBJ1-2	few	CASSLRGTGGLPNYGYTF	TGTGCCAGCAGCTTAAGGGGGACAGGGGGCCTGCCTAACTATGGCTACACCTTC
TRBV12-3/TRBV12-4	-	TRBJ1-5	few	CASSLAVSTVNQPQHF	TGTGCCAGCAGTTTAGCGGTTAGTACAGTGAATCAGCCCCAGCATTTT
TRBV20-1	-	TRBJ2-5	many	CSARQQRYQETQYF	TGCAGTGCTAGACAGCAAAGATACCAAGAGACCCAGTACTTC
TRBV30	-	TRBJ2-5	-	CAWSATRTRALQETQYF	TGTGCCTGGAGCGCCACTCGGACGAGGGCCTTGCAAGAGACCCAGTACTTC
TRBV29-1	TRBD2	TRBJ2-1	-	CSARGGHEQFF	TGCAGCGCTCGGGGGGGCCATGAGCAGTTCTTC
TRBV12-3/TRBV12-4	TRBD1	TRBJ2-5	few	CASSGTGGSQETQYF	TGTGCCAGCAGTGGGACAGGGGGGAGCCAAGAGACCCAGTACTTC
TRBV11-2	TRBD2	TRBJ2-7	few	CASSLKRGVSEQYF	TGTGCCAGCAGCCTCAAACGGGGGGTGAGCGAGCAGTACTTC
TRBV9	-	TRBJ2-7	few	CASSVHADFGSYEQYF	TGTGCCAGCAGCGTACATGCAGATTTTGGCTCCTACGAGCAGTACTTC
TRBV9	TRBD2	TRBJ2-7	-	CASSALLAGVHEQYF	TGTGCCAGCAGCGCCCTATTGGCGGGAGTCCACGAGCAGTACTTC
TRBV11-2	TRBD2	TRBJ2-1	-	CASSHLAGGNEQFF	TGTGCCAGCAGCCATCTAGCGGGAGGGAATGAGCAGTTCTTC
TRBV28	TRBD1	TRBJ2-5	few	CASSSPGQVLWAQYF	TGTGCCAGCAGTTCCCCCGGACAGGTTTTGTGGGCCCAGTACTTC
TRBV13	-	TRBJ2-7	many	CASSLEHSYEQYF	TGTGCCAGCAGCTTAGAGCACTCCTACGAGCAGTACTTC
TRBV5-6	TRBD1	TRBJ2-7	few	CASSLQGDLREQYF	TGTGCCAGCAGCTTACAGGGGGATCTTCGCGAGCAGTACTTC
TRBV28	-	TRBJ2-7	few	CATSSPGAGEQYF	TGTGCCACCTCTTCCCCGGGAGCGGGTGAGCAGTACTTC
TRBV20-1	-	TRBJ2-6	few	CSAPGSGANVLTF	TGCAGCGCACCCGGGTCTGGGGCCAACGTCCTGACTTTC
TRBV27	-	TRBJ2-3	-	CASSFFGGHGDTQYF	TGTGCCAGCAGTTTTTTCGGGGGGCACGGGGATACGCAGTATTTT
TRBV9	TRBD2	TRBJ2-1	-	CASSVGPSGGYNKQFF	TGTGCCAGCAGCGTAGGTCCTAGCGGGGGGTATAATAAGCAGTTCTTC
TRBV4-3	-	TRBJ2-3	-	CASSQERQRGDTDTQYF	TGCGCCAGCAGCCAAGAAAGGCAGCGAGGGGACACAGATACGCAGTATTTT
TRBV4-3	-	TRBJ2-3	few	CASSQDNVGTSTDTQYF	TGCGCCAGCAGCCAAGACAACGTAGGAACATCCACAGATACGCAGTATTTT
TRBV2	TRBD1	TRBJ1-1	-	CASRTEGAVSSEAFF	TGTGCCAGCAGGACGGAGGGGGCGGTAAGTTCTGAAGCTTTCTTT
TRBV5-5	-	TRBJ2-2	many	CASSITSSNTGELFF	TGTGCCAGCAGTATAACCTCCTCGAACACCGGGGAGCTGTTTTTT
TRBV25-1	-	TRBJ2-7	many	CATTGHFYEQYF	TGTGCCACTACGGGACACTTCTACGAGCAGTACTTC
TRBV5-1	-	TRBJ2-7	-	CASSLDLGIAPYEQYF	TGCGCCAGCAGCTTGGACCTAGGGATTGCGCCCTACGAGCAGTACTTC
TRBV2	-	TRBJ1-6	few	CARGRNTYNSPLHF	TGTGCCAGGGGGCGCAACACCTATAATTCACCCCTCCACTTT
TRBV7-2	-	TRBJ2-5	many	CASSPARETQYF	TGTGCCAGCAGCCCAGCTCGAGAGACCCAGTACTTC
TRBV7-3	-	TRBJ1-4	few	CASSLKGRDEKLFF	TGTGCCAGCAGCTTAAAGGGTAGGGACGAAAAACTGTTTTTT
TRBV4-1	TRBD1	TRBJ1-5	few	CASSQPTTGGKQPQHF	TGCGCCAGCAGCCAACCTACTACAGGGGGCAAACAGCCCCAGCATTTT
TRBV7-6	-	TRBJ2-5	-	CASSLDGGLEETQYF	TGTGCCAGCAGCTTAGACGGGGGGCTGGAGGAGACCCAGTACTTC